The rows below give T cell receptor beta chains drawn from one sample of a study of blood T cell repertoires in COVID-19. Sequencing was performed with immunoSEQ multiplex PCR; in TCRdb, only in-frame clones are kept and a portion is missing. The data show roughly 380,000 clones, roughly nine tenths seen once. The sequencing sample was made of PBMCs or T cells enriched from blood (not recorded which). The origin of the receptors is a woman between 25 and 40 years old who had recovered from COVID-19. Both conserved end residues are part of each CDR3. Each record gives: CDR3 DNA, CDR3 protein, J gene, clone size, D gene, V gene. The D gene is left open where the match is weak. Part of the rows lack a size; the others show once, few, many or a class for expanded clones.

TGTGCCATCAGTGACCCCGGGAGCTCCTACGAGCAGTACTTC	CAISDPGSSYEQYF	TRBJ2-7	NA	NA	TRBV10-3
TGTGCCAGCAGCCTAGATGGGGGGAAGAGCAATCAGCCCCAGCATTTT	CASSLDGGKSNQPQHF	TRBJ1-5	NA	NA	TRBV11-2
TGTGCCAGCAGTTTACAACGCGGGGGGATTGTTGAAAAACTGTTTTTT	CASSLQRGGIVEKLFF	TRBJ1-4	NA	NA	TRBV28
TGTGCCAGCAGTTCCTCAGGGGCAGCTAATGAAAAACTGTTTTTT	CASSSSGAANEKLFF	TRBJ1-4	NA	NA	TRBV28
TGTGCCAGCAGCCAAGGGGAAACTGAAGCTTTCTTT	CASSQGETEAFF	TRBJ1-1	NA	NA	TRBV7-8
TGTGCCAGCAGTCCCCGCCCTGGACTAGCGGGGTTCTCCTACGAGCAGTACTTC	CASSPRPGLAGFSYEQYF	TRBJ2-7	NA	TRBD2	TRBV25-1
TGCAGCGTTCAACAGGGGGCGCCCCGCAATGAGCAGTTCTTC	CSVQQGAPRNEQFF	TRBJ2-1	NA	TRBD1	TRBV29-1
TGTGCCAGCGGTGGACTAGCGGGAGTTACCAACGTCCTGACTTTC	CASGGLAGVTNVLTF	TRBJ2-6	NA	TRBD2	TRBV2
TGTGCCAGTAGTATCGTCGGGGGTTCACCCCTCCACTTT	CASSIVGGSPLHF	TRBJ1-6	NA	NA	TRBV19
TGTGCCAGCTCACCGTACAGGCGCCCCAATGAGCAGTTCTTC	CASSPYRRPNEQFF	TRBJ2-1	NA	NA	TRBV18
TGCAGCGTTAGATGGGGAGGCGGCTACACCTTC	CSVRWGGGYTF	TRBJ1-2	NA	NA	TRBV29-1
TGTGCCAGCAGCGTAGCTAGCAGCGGGGGCTACAATGAGCAGTTCTTC	CASSVASSGGYNEQFF	TRBJ2-1	NA	TRBD2	TRBV9
TGTGCCAGCAGCGTAGGGACTAGCGGGAGTTCGCAGTTCTTC	CASSVGTSGSSQFF	TRBJ2-1	NA	TRBD2	TRBV9
TGTGCCAGCAGCCCCCGGGACAGGGACCGAACCCTCCACTTT	CASSPRDRDRTLHF	TRBJ1-6	NA	TRBD1	TRBV3-1/TRBV3-2
TGTGCCAGCAGTGAACCCTGGGGGGTTTACGAGCAGTACTTC	CASSEPWGVYEQYF	TRBJ2-7	NA	NA	TRBV6-1
TGTGCCAGCAGCTTGAGACAGGCTAATTCACCCCTCCACTTT	CASSLRQANSPLHF	TRBJ1-6	NA	NA	TRBV5-6
TGTGCCAGCAGTGAACCCCTAGCGGAAGCCCTAAAGTTTGAGACCCAGTACTTC	CASSEPLAEALKFETQYF	TRBJ2-5	NA	TRBD2	TRBV2
TGTGCCAGCAGCTTAGCCCTGGGACTAGATAACAATGAGCAGTTCTTC	CASSLALGLDNNEQFF	TRBJ2-1	NA	TRBD2	TRBV7-9
TGTGCCACCAGCAGGGATCCTGGCCTACAGGGGGCGAAAGAGCAGTACTTC	CATSRDPGLQGAKEQYF	TRBJ2-7	once	TRBD1	TRBV15
TGTGCCAGCAGCTCCTGGACTCAGTCCTACAATGAGCAGTTCTTC	CASSSWTQSYNEQFF	TRBJ2-1	NA	NA	TRBV9
TGTGCCAGCTCATCCCAGGGTTTTGATGAAAAACTGTTTTTT	CASSSQGFDEKLFF	TRBJ1-4	NA	NA	TRBV18
TGTGCCAGCAGGGGTAGGACTAGCGGGATCTACGAGCAGTACTTC	CASRGRTSGIYEQYF	TRBJ2-7	NA	TRBD2	TRBV28
TGTGCCAGCAGTTCCTCCCAGGGGACCTACGAGCAGTACTTC	CASSSSQGTYEQYF	TRBJ2-7	NA	NA	TRBV27
TGTGCCAGCTCACCATCAGGATATAGCAATCAGCCCCAGCATTTT	CASSPSGYSNQPQHF	TRBJ1-5	NA	NA	TRBV18
TGCGCCAGCACCCTTGGGAGGGAGGATGAAAAACTGTTTTTT	CASTLGREDEKLFF	TRBJ1-4	NA	NA	TRBV5-1
TGTGCCAGCAGTAAAAACACGGGCCAAGAGACCCAGTACTTC	CASSKNTGQETQYF	TRBJ2-5	NA	NA	TRBV6-5
TGTGCCAGCAGCTTCGGACAGGGGGTTGACTATGGCTACACCTTC	CASSFGQGVDYGYTF	TRBJ1-2	NA	TRBD1	TRBV7-9
TGTGCCAGTAGCACTACAGGGTTTATAATCAGCCCCCAGCATTTT	CASSTTGFIISPQHF	TRBJ1-5	NA	NA	TRBV19
TGTGCCAGCAGGGAAGGGGGCACGGACTATGGCTACACCTTC	CASREGGTDYGYTF	TRBJ1-2	few	TRBD1	TRBV27
TGTGCCAGCAGCTTGGGCAGGTCCTACAATCAGCCCCAGCATTTT	CASSLGRSYNQPQHF	TRBJ1-5	NA	NA	TRBV7-8
TGTGCCAGCAGTTCCACCGCGTACGAGCAGTACTTC	CASSSTAYEQYF	TRBJ2-7	NA	NA	TRBV6-6
TGTGCCAGCAATAGGGAGAGTCTCAGTCCGCCCCAGCATTTT	CASNRESLSPPQHF	TRBJ1-5	few	NA	TRBV2
TGCGCCAGCAGCTTGGATGGAGGGGGGGTTGCCGAGACCCAGTACTTC	CASSLDGGGVAETQYF	TRBJ2-5	NA	NA	TRBV5-1
TGTGCCAGCAGCCATCAATCCGGGACATCCTACGTCCTGACTTTC	CASSHQSGTSYVLTF	TRBJ2-6	NA	NA	TRBV3-1/TRBV3-2
TGTGCCAGCAGCTTGGTGGGACTAGCGTACGAGCAGTACTTC	CASSLVGLAYEQYF	TRBJ2-7	NA	TRBD2	TRBV5-8